What follows is one T cell receptor (beta chain) and its context. As yet, its antigen is unknown. This entry belongs to a study of lymphopenia after photon versus proton radiotherapy. The study, taken as a whole, reports: Post-nadir diversity loss with photons came from oligoclonal expansion, particularly CD8+ Temra cells. Only patients who died were analyzed for survival; proton advantage is unproven. In patients who died, overall survival fell as post-nadir TCR diversity dropped more.

The CDR3 sequence is 15 residues long. The trim removed 6 bases at V and 0 bases at J, leaving 2 bases unmatched. Germline V gene sequence: CDR1 SNHLY, CDR2 FYNNEI. Sequenced by immunoSEQ multiplex PCR; TCRdb stores in-frame clones only, minus some. The sample shows about 29,000 clones, roughly 86% of them seen only once. The sequences come from peripheral blood, collected from a patient treated with proton-based radiotherapy. The chain couples TRBV2 to TRBJ2-5; 12 bases map to TRBD2. The sequence was collected from a woman aged 60-75 years with cholangiocarcinoma. Some clones in this sample may be carry-over from other donors' samples. This chain's CDR3 is CASRGTSGYQETQYF. The CDR3 DNA reads as TGTGCCAGCAGGGGGACTAGCGGGTACCAAGAGACCCAGTACTTC.